Listed here are 32 T cell receptor beta chains from one sample, sequenced in a study of shared clonotypes between healthy human individuals. Assay used: immunoSEQ multiplex PCR; TCRdb lists only in-frame clones, some missing. The sample has 2 million to 2.5 million clones, approximately 95% seen once; the top ten hold under 0.45%. Source material: naive CD4+ T cells from PBMCs. Subset given: CD45RA+ positively selected. The receptors were sampled from a man aged 18 to 30 in good health. Some clones in this sample may be carry-over from other donors' samples.

The gene calls are TRBV5-4 and TRBJ2-2, with 8 nucleotides matching TRBD2. The junction had 13 bases not matched to a gene; V was cut back by 4 bases and J by 2 bases. Germline V gives CDR1 SGHNT, CDR2 YYREEE (reference sequence). This CDR3 has 18 residues. The CDR3 sequence is CASSGAAGGPLNTGELFF. CDR3 nucleotides: TGTGCCAGCAGCGGGGCTGCGGGAGGCCCACTTAACACCGGGGAGCTGTTTTTT.

The chain recombines TRBV5-1 with TRBJ2-1; TRBD2 aligns across 8 bases. CDR1 is SGHRS, CDR2 YFSETQ, per germline. This CDR3 comprises 15 residues. Trimming took 4 bases from V and 4 from J; bases not matched to a gene: 7. The CDR3 loop reads CASSRAGTSYNEQFF. CDR3 bases: TGCGCCAGCAGCAGGGCCGGGACTAGTTACAATGAGCAGTTCTTC. Drawing the rest from reference TRBV5-1 and TRBJ2-1, the complete variable domain is KAGVTQTPRYLIKTRGQQVTLSCSPISGHRSVSWYQQTPGQGLQFLFEYFSETQRNKGNFPGRFSGRQFSNSRSEMNVSTLELGDSALYLCASSRAGTSYNEQFFGPGTRLTVL.

The rearrangement uses TRBV11-1 and TRBJ2-5; D gene unclear. The CDR3 contains 14 residues. CDR1 is SGHAT, CDR2 FQDESV, per germline (reference sequence). Trimming removed 1 base at V and 0 bases at J, with 6 bases between. The CDR3 DNA is TGTGCCAGCAGCTTAGACCTTTACCAAGAGACCCAGTACTTC. This encodes CASSLDLYQETQYF.

A single count supports this clone. This chain joins TRBV28 and TRBJ1-1; D ambiguous. This CDR3 comprises 16 residues. V lost 2 bases and J lost 3, with 16 bases in between. Germline V CDR1 and CDR2: MDHEN, SYDVKM. For the CDR3, the DNA is TGTGCCAGCAGTTTAGACGGATTTAGGAGGGACACTGAAGCTTTCTTT. This gives the protein CASSLDGFRRDTEAFF.

J is TRBJ2-3 and V is TRBV2; D may match TRBD1 or TRBD2 (6 bases each). Trimming left V 4 bases short and J 2 bases short, with 16 bases between. The CDR3 length is 16 residues. The germline V gene has CDR1 SNHLY and CDR2 FYNNEI. The DNA for the CDR3 is TGTGCCAGCAGTGTCCCCCGGGGGCTTTCCACAGATACGCAGTATTTT. The encoded protein is CASSVPRGLSTDTQYF.

The chain links TRBV18 to TRBJ1-5; the D gene is possibly TRBD1 (5 bases). V was shortened by 9 bases and J by 4 bases, with 16 bases between the two germline ends. Germline V gene sequence: CDR1 KGHSH, CDR2 LQKENI. The CDR3 runs to 14 residues. CDR3 coding DNA: TGTGCCAGTCGTACCGGGGGGGATAATCAGCCCCAGCATTTT. This codes for CASRTGGDNQPQHF.

This rearrangement joins TRBV5-1 to TRBJ1-1, with a tentative D call TRBD1 (5 bases). This CDR3 is built from 19 residues. Germline values: CDR1 SGHRS, CDR2 YFSETQ. Trimming removed 4 bases from V and 4 bases from J, with 29 bases in between. CDR3 protein: CASSPYPQGPPVSGTEAFF. For the CDR3, the DNA is TGCGCCAGCAGCCCGTACCCTCAGGGTCCCCCTGTAAGTGGCACTGAAGCTTTCTTT. The full variable domain, with the rest looked up from reference TRBV5-1 and TRBJ1-1, is KAGVTQTPRYLIKTRGQQVTLSCSPISGHRSVSWYQQTPGQGLQFLFEYFSETQRNKGNFPGRFSGRQFSNSRSEMNVSTLELGDSALYLCASSPYPQGPPVSGTEAFFGQGTRLTVV.

The chain carries TRBV10-3 and TRBJ2-1; 7 bases align to TRBD2. This CDR3 contains 15 residues. V trimming: 3 bases; J trimming: 10 bases; junction bases outside the gene matches: 12. The germline V gene has CDR1 ENHRY and CDR2 SYGVKD. In DNA, the CDR3 is TGTGCCATCAGTGAAGGAGTAGCGGGCCCAATGGAGCAGTTCTTC. Its protein product is CAISEGVAGPMEQFF.

The V gene is TRBV10-1, the J gene TRBJ2-1; D not certain. The V and J ends lost 4 bases and 0 bases respectively, with 19 bases between them. The CDR3 runs 18 residues. Germline V gives CDR1 WNHNN, CDR2 SYGVQD (reference sequence). CDR3 in amino acids: CASSASSYAPFSYNEQFF. CDR3 in DNA: TGCGCCAGCAGTGCGTCGTCATACGCGCCATTCTCCTACAATGAGCAGTTCTTC.

The J gene is TRBJ1-1, the V gene TRBV29-1; maybe TRBD1 (6 bases). Germline V CDR1 and CDR2: SQVTM, ANQGSEA. V gave up 7 bases and J gave up 6 bases, with 15 bases separating them. The CDR3 is 12 amino acids. The DNA of the CDR3 is TGCAGCGGCGAACAGGGCCGGGCTGAAGCTTTCTTT. It codes for CSGEQGRAEAFF.

This sequence joins TRBV19 and TRBJ1-3, with 8 positions matching TRBD1. The CDR3 totals 15 residues. V dropped 6 bases and J dropped 2; count of bases not matched to a gene: 6. The germline V gene encodes CDR1 LNHDA and CDR2 SQIVND (reference sequence). The CDR3 protein is CASSMDRAAGNTIYF. The CDR3 DNA reads as TGTGCCAGTAGCATGGACAGGGCAGCTGGAAACACCATATATTTT.

The chain recombines TRBV5-1 with TRBJ2-5; 7 bases match TRBD1. CDR1 and CDR2 (germline): SGHRS, YFSETQ. Trimming at V came to 0 bases and at J to 4 bases, leaving 12 bases not matched to a gene. This CDR3 has 17 amino acids. CDR3 coding DNA: TGCGCCAGCAGCTTGGGGGCAGGGGGACATAGGGGAGAGACCCAGTACTTC. Translating it yields CASSLGAGGHRGETQYF. The entire variable domain, with the rest obtained from reference TRBV5-1 and TRBJ2-5, is as follows: KAGVTQTPRYLIKTRGQQVTLSCSPISGHRSVSWYQQTPGQGLQFLFEYFSETQRNKGNFPGRFSGRQFSNSRSEMNVSTLELGDSALYLCASSLGAGGHRGETQYFGPGTRLLVL.

This chain connects TRBV27 to TRBJ2-7; 7 bases agree with TRBD1. Germline V gene sequence: CDR1 MNHEY, CDR2 SMNVEV (reference sequence). This CDR3 has 13 residues. V was clipped by 7 bases and J by 1 base; unmatched bases: 4. The CDR3 protein is CASTRQGSYEQYF. CDR3 sequence (DNA): TGTGCCAGCACCCGACAGGGATCCTACGAGCAGTACTTC.

In its sample, this clone was seen once. The chain has TRBV30 and TRBJ1-2; no clear D gene. This CDR3 is built from 11 residues. Deletions cut 2 bases from V and 6 bases from J, with 7 bases between. Germline CDR1 GTSNPN, CDR2 SVGIG (reference sequence). CDR3: CAWSLRDGYTF. In nucleotides, the CDR3 is TGTGCCTGGAGTTTGAGGGATGGCTACACCTTC.

The genes are TRBV7-9 and TRBJ2-2; D is perhaps TRBD1 (6 bases). This CDR3 has 17 residues. Germline V gene data show CDR1 as SEHNR and CDR2 as FQNEAQ (reference sequence). V gave up 2 bases and J gave up 7 bases, with 20 bases separating them. For the CDR3, the DNA is TGTGCCAGCAGCTTACGGACAGAAACAACAGTGGGCGGGGAGCTGTTTTTT. Protein: CASSLRTETTVGGELFF.

The rearrangement uses TRBV5-5 and TRBJ2-4; D is unclear. The V gene lost 1 base and the J gene lost 6 bases, with 8 bases spanning the gap. The length of the CDR3 is 13 residues. In germline, CDR1 is SGHKS, CDR2 YYEKEE (reference sequence). The DNA of the CDR3 is TGTGCCAGCAGCTTGACACTCTCAAACATTCAGTACTTC. It yields the protein CASSLTLSNIQYF.

The genes are TRBV27 and TRBJ2-2; 12 nucleotides align to TRBD2. Per the germline V gene, CDR1 is MNHEY and CDR2 is SMNVEV (reference sequence). V shed 2 bases and J 0 bases; nucleotides not matched to a gene: 13. The CDR3 covers 21 residues. CDR3 loop: CASSLILGWTSGKSNTGELFF. CDR3 DNA: TGTGCCAGCAGTTTAATTTTAGGTTGGACTAGCGGGAAATCGAACACCGGGGAGCTGTTTTTT.

This sequence joins TRBV27 and TRBJ1-2; 7 positions match TRBD1. Germline loops: CDR1 MNHEY, CDR2 SMNVEV (reference sequence). V lost 11 bases and J lost 4; bases outside the gene matches: 16. The CDR3 length is 15 residues. CDR3 residues: CAGGLPGQLTYGYTF. The CDR3 DNA is TGTGCCGGCGGATTGCCGGGACAGTTAACCTATGGCTACACCTTC.

The V and J genes are TRBV28 and TRBJ1-2, with TRBD1 matching 7 bases. With V trimmed by 6 bases and J by 4 bases, 5 bases remained unmatched. From germline, CDR1 is MDHEN and CDR2 SYDVKM. CDR3 length: 13 amino acids. The CDR3 is CASRSGGIYGYTF. DNA of the CDR3: TGTGCCAGCAGGTCAGGGGGGATCTATGGCTACACCTTC.

The chain recombines TRBV18 with TRBJ2-7, with 11 bases lining up with TRBD2. Germline-derived CDR1 and CDR2 are KGHSH and LQKENI. The CDR3 is made up of 15 amino acids. V dropped 2 bases and J dropped 7; count of bases not matched to a gene: 7. The CDR3 DNA reads TGTGCCAGCTCACCAACACTAGCGGGAGTGTATGAGCAGTACTTC. This codes for CASSPTLAGVYEQYF.

The gene calls are TRBV28 and TRBJ2-7, with D possibly TRBD1 on 5 matching bases. Germline CDR1 reads MDHEN; CDR2 reads SYDVKM. The CDR3 is 12 residues long. V dropped 6 bases and J dropped 4 bases, with 10 bases sitting between them. The CDR3 reads CASSWGRYEQYF. CDR3 coding DNA: TGTGCCAGCAGCTGGGGCAGGTACGAGCAGTACTTC.

This clone showed up just once. The V call is TRBV27, the J call TRBJ2-7, with D perhaps TRBD1 (7 bases). Trimming took 8 bases from V and 2 from J, leaving 19 bases between them. This CDR3 is built from 15 residues. In germline, CDR1 is MNHEY, CDR2 SMNVEV (reference sequence). CDR3 in DNA: TGTGCCAGCCGGCGGGGCCAGGGGGTTGCCTACGAGCAGTACTTC. Translated, it gives CASRRGQGVAYEQYF.

V usage is TRBV18 and J usage is TRBJ2-7; 10 bases match TRBD2. The CDR3 sequence is 17 residues long. CDR1 is KGHSH and CDR2 is LQKENI in the germline V gene. V lost 2 bases and J lost 0; bases outside the gene matches: 7. The CDR3 bases are TGTGCCAGCTCACCAATTAGCGGGAGGACTCGCTCCTACGAGCAGTACTTC. It specifies CASSPISGRTRSYEQYF.

The rearrangement joins TRBV14 to TRBJ2-1; 9 nucleotides align to TRBD2. Germline V gene data show CDR1 as SGHDN and CDR2 as FVKESK. The CDR3 has 19 amino acids. V shed 2 bases, J shed 2 bases, and the junction held 13 bases outside the gene matches. CDR3 bases: TGTGCCAGCAGCCAACGGTCGGCGGGAGGGGGCTACGCCTACAATGAGCAGTTCTTC. This encodes CASSQRSAGGGYAYNEQFF.

In this sample, this clone turned up once. The genes are TRBV9 and TRBJ1-2, with D hard to call. The CDR3 covers 13 residues. Trimming left V 4 bases short and J 0 bases short, with 7 bases between. CDR1 and CDR2 (germline): SGDLS, YYNGEE. The CDR3: CASSPESNYGYTF. CDR3 in DNA: TGTGCCAGCAGCCCCGAGTCTAACTATGGCTACACCTTC.

A remark on this clone: Other DNA sequences in this specimen translate into the identical CDR3. This rearrangement joins TRBV28 to TRBJ2-5, with D maybe TRBD2 (5 bases). V dropped 5 bases and J dropped 2 bases, with 12 bases sitting between them. CDR3 length: 14 amino acids. Germline-derived CDR1 and CDR2 are MDHEN and SYDVKM. The CDR3 DNA reads as TGTGCCAGCAGTCCCGGAGGCGGGCAAGAGACCCAGTACTTC. Protein sequence: CASSPGGGQETQYF.

The count of this clone is one. V usage is TRBV30 and J usage is TRBJ2-7; D is tentatively TRBD1 or TRBD2 (6 bases each). From germline, CDR1 is GTSNPN and CDR2 SVGIG (reference sequence). This CDR3 has 15 residues. Trimming cost V 0 bases and J 2 bases, with 14 bases left between them. This CDR3 is CAWSVGGTSAYEQYF. DNA for the CDR3: TGTGCCTGGAGTGTAGGGGGGACATCCGCCTACGAGCAGTACTTC.

The chain couples TRBV7-9 to TRBJ1-4, with TRBD1 as a possible D gene (5 bases). This CDR3 region has 14 residues. V dropped 5 bases and J dropped 4 bases, with 11 bases sitting between them. Germline CDR1 reads SEHNR; CDR2 reads FQNEAQ (reference sequence). The CDR3 nucleotides are TGTGCCAGCAGCCCTTACGGGGGTAATGAAAAACTGTTTTTT. Its protein product is CASSPYGGNEKLFF.

Regarding this clone: Other DNA sequences in the sample encode the same CDR3. The V and J genes are TRBV5-1 and TRBJ1-5; no reliable D call. This CDR3 is built from 13 residues. Germline CDR1 reads SGHRS; CDR2 reads YFSETQ. The germline V and J ends were trimmed by 4 bases and 4 bases, with 9 bases remaining between them. CDR3 nucleotides: TGCGCCAGCAGCCCAACGGGGAATCAGCCCCAGCATTTT. It codes for CASSPTGNQPQHF.

Regarding this clone: Relative to the germline gene, one junction end is altered; a read error may explain this. V gene TRBV30 combines with J gene TRBJ1-3; 12 bases line up with TRBD1. The germline CDR1 and CDR2 sequences are GTSNPN and SVGIG (reference sequence). The CDR3 runs to 19 residues. The CDR3 DNA reads as TGTGCCTGCAGTGCCACGGGACAGGGGGCTACAAGCTCTGGAAACACCATATATTTT. Protein product: CACSATGQGATSSGNTIYF.

The rearrangement links TRBV25-1 to TRBJ2-5; weak D call: TRBD1 (6 bases). The CDR3 consists of 15 residues. The V and J ends lost 6 bases and 1 base respectively, with 15 bases between them. Germline-derived CDR1 and CDR2 are MGHDK and SYGVNS. The CDR3 DNA reads TGTGCCAGCAGCTTCTCAGGGGTAATCCAAGAGACCCAGTACTTC. Translating gives CASSFSGVIQETQYF.

The V gene is TRBV9, the J gene TRBJ1-2; 7 bases are a match to TRBD1. The CDR3 totals 14 residues. Looked up from germline, CDR1 is SGDLS and CDR2 is YYNGEE. V gave up 0 bases and J gave up 3 bases; unmatched junction bases: 2. CDR3 sequence (DNA): TGTGCCAGCAGCGTAGCTGGACAGGACTATGGCTACACCTTC. Amino acid sequence: CASSVAGQDYGYTF.